This TCR beta chain was observed in a study of T cells in Graves' hyperthyroidism and ophthalmopathy. Looking at the study overall: It was at initial diagnosis, before any treatment, that peripheral blood was collected. Points from the study as a whole: Among clonotypes expanded in thyroid above 0.001, most were also found in blood. Patients with ophthalmopathy were separated from those with stable hyperthyroidism by a 13 V-J model.

A word on this clonotype: As yet, its antigen is unknown.

The J segment lost 6 bases and the V segment lost 4 bases, leaving 10 bases of the junction unmatched. The CDR3 runs 14 residues. The germline V gene has CDR1 SGHRS and CDR2 YFSETQ. TCR beta CDR3 regions were amplified from RNA. HTBI primers were used for first-round RT-PCR of the TCR CDR3. From the multiplex PCR reads, TCRdb called clonotypes with MiXCR, one entry per CDR3 protein. This sample has around 250,000 distinct CDR3 sequences; about 15% occur once, and the top ten carry about 14%. V gene TRBV5-1 combines with J gene TRBJ2-7; 7 nucleotides line up with TRBD1. The source is a woman in her thirties or forties with Graves' hyperthyroidism that later progressed to Graves' ophthalmopathy. Sequencing input: blood. The CDR3 nucleotides read TGCGCCAGCAGCATCGTACAGGGGTTCACCGAGCAGTACTTC. It is translated as CASSIVQGFTEQYF.